This T cell receptor (beta chain) comes out of a study of cytomegalovirus exposure and HLA in healthy donors. In the study overall: A prior study identified some 100 million unique TCR beta sequences from about 200 million T cells. Study-level findings and limits: Some public TCRs appeared in many individuals, while most sequences were rare. In a later analysis, several top co-occurrence clusters appeared linked to parvovirus B19, influenza, CMV and Epstein-Barr virus.

Germline V gives CDR1 SGDLS, CDR2 YYNGEE. This CDR3 has 14 amino acids. V was clipped by 3 bases and J by 6 bases, with 14 bases between them. This clone occurred once. Antigen: not known. 60 Vbeta and 13 Jbeta primers were used in PCR. The table came from immunoSEQ multiplex PCR; TCRdb's copy has only in-frame clones and leaves some out. Of roughly 100,000 clones detected, over 65% appear once; the ten largest clones hold 2% to 3%. The sample consisted of PBMCs. This chain links TRBV9 with TRBJ2-3; TRBD2 might be the D (6 bases). The TCR comes from a man aged 35-49 years in good health and CMV-seronegative. CDR3 coding DNA: TGTGCCAGCAGCGAGGGACTGACCTTGGATACGCAGTATTTT. It translates to CASSEGLTLDTQYF.